This record concerns one T cell receptor (beta chain) sequence. Its specificity is unknown. This sample was included in a study of shared clonotypes between healthy human individuals. Several immunoSEQ 96-well plates shared each subset's DNA, each plate a replicate. Only in-frame clones appear in the TCRdb table, and some are missing; sequencing was by immunoSEQ multiplex PCR. Of about 1.1 million clones detected, 70% to 80% appear once; the ten largest clones hold roughly 0.83%. General study results and limits: In general, naive subsets displayed greater estimated richness than memory subsets did.

J was trimmed by 7 bases and V by 3 bases; bases with no gene match: 13. The length of the CDR3 is 17 residues. The germline V gene has CDR1 SGHRS and CDR2 YFSETQ. Donors, without exception, were Caucasian adults residing in Nashville, Tennessee. Sequenced input: memory CD4+ T cells from PBMCs. Stated subset: CD45RA-negative fraction. The receptor was derived from a man aged 18 to 30 in good health. Some clones in this sample may be carry-over from other donors' samples. J is TRBJ2-1 and V is TRBV5-1; TRBD2 agrees at 10 bases. The CDR3 loop reads CASSSDLSGRAANEQFF. The CDR3 DNA is TGCGCCAGCAGCTCCGATCTAAGCGGGAGGGCCGCGAATGAGCAGTTCTTC.